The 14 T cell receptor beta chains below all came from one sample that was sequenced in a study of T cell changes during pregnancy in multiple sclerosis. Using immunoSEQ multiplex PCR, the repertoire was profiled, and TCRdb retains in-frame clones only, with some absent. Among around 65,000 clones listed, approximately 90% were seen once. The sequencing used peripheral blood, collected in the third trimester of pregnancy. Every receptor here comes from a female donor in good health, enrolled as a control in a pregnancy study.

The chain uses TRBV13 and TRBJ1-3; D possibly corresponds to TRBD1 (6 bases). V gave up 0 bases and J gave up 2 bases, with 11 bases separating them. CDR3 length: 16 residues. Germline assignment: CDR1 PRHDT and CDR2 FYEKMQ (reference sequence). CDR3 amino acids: CASSLGGGGTGNTIYF. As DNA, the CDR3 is TGTGCCAGCAGCTTAGGCGGTGGGGGCACTGGAAACACCATATATTTT.

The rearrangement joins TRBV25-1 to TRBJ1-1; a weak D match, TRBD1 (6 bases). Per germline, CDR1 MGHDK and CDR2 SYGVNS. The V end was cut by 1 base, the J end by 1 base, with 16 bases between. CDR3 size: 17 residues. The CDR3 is CASSECPNRDKNTEAFF. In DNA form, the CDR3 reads TGTGCCAGCAGTGAATGTCCTAACCGGGACAAGAACACTGAAGCTTTCTTT.

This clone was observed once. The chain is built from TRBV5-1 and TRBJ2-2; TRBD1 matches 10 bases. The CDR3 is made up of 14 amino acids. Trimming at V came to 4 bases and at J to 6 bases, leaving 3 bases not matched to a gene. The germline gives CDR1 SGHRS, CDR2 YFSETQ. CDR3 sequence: CASSRQGAAGELFF. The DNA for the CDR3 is TGCGCCAGCAGCAGACAGGGGGCGGCCGGGGAGCTGTTTTTT.

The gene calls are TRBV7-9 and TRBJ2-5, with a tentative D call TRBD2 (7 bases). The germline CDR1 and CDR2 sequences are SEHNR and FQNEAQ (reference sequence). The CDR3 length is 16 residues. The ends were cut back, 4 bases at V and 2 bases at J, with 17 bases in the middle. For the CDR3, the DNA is TGTGCCAGCAGCTCAGGATCGGGGGGCCCTCAAGAGACCCAGTACTTC. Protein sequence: CASSSGSGGPQETQYF.

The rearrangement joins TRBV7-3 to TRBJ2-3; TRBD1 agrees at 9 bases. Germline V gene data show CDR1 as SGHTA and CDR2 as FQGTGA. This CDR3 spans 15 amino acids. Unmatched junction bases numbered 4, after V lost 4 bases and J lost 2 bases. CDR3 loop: CASSSNRGHTDTQYF. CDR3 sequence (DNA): TGTGCCAGCAGCTCCAACAGGGGGCACACAGATACGCAGTATTTT.

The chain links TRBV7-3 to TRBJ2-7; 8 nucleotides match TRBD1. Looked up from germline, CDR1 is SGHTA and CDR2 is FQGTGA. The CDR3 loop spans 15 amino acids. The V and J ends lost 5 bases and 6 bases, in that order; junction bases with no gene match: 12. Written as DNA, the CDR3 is TGTGCCAGCAGCCCGCAACCGGACAGGGAGGCCGAGCAGTACTTC. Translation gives CASSPQPDREAEQYF.

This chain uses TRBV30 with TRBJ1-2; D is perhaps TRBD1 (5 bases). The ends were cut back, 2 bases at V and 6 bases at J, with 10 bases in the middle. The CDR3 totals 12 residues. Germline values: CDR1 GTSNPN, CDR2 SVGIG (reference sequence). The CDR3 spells CAWSYRGDGYTF. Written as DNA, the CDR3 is TGTGCCTGGAGTTATAGGGGCGATGGCTACACCTTC. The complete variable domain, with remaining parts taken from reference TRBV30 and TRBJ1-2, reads SQTIHQWPATLVQPVGSPLSLECTVEGTSNPNLYWYRQAAGRGLQLLFYSVGIGQISSEVPQNLSASRPQDRQFILSSKKLLLSDSGFYLCAWSYRGDGYTFGSGTRLTVV.

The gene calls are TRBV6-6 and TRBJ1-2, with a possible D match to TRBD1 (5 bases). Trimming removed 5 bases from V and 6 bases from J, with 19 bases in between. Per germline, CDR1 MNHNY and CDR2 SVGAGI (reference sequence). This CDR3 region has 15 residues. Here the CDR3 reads CASSPPRGVWNGYTF. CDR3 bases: TGTGCCAGCAGTCCTCCTCGGGGGGTTTGGAATGGCTACACCTTC.

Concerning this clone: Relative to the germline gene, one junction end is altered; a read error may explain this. DNA of the CDR3: TGTGCCAGCAGTCTTACAGGGGGCTACCCAAACTTC. The encoded protein is CASSLTGGYPNF. The chain has TRBV28 and TRBJ2-5, with 9 bases lining up with TRBD1. CDR3 length equals 12 residues. The germline gives CDR1 MDHEN, CDR2 SYDVKM.

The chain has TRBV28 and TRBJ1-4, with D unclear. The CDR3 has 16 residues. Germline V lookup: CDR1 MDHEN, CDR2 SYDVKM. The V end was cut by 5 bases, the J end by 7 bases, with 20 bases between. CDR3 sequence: CASSTLGSGYGEKLFF. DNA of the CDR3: TGTGCCAGCAGTACCCTAGGGAGTGGGTACGGTGAAAAACTGTTTTTT.

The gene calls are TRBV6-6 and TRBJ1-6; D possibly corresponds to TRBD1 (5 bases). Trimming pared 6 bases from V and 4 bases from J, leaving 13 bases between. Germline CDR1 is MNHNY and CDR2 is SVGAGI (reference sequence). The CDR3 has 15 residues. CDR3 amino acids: CASRSGQGYNSPLHF. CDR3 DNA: TGTGCCAGCAGGTCAGGACAAGGGTATAATTCACCCCTCCACTTT.

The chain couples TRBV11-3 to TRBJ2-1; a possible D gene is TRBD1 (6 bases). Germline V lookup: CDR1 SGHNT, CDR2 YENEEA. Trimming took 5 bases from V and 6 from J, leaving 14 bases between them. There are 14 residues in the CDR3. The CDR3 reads CASSPGAKGNEQFF. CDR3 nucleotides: TGTGCCAGCAGCCCAGGGGCTAAGGGCAATGAGCAGTTCTTC.

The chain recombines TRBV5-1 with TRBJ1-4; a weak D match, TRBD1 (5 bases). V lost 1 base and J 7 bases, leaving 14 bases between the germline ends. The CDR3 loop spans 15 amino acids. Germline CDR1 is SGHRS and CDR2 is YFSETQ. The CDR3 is CASSLKTGGTEKLFF. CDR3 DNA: TGCGCCAGCAGCTTGAAAACCGGGGGAACTGAAAAACTGTTTTTT.

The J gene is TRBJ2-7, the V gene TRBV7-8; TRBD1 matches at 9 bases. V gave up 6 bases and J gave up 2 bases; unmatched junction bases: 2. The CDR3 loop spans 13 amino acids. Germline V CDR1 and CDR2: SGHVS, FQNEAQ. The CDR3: CASRDRGTYEQYF. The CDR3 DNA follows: TGTGCCAGCAGGGACAGGGGAACCTACGAGCAGTACTTC.